Listed below are T cell receptor beta chains from one sample, sequenced in a study of T cell repertoires in cytomegalovirus infection. Their target antigens are unknown. TCRdb independently ran MiXCR on the reads; one entry per CDR3 protein. The sample has 310,000 or so distinct CDR3 sequences; 25% are singletons. Sequenced here: cultured PBMCs, sampled from culture after CMV antigen stimulation. The receptors come from a human donor in good health (CMV status not recorded). Some clones in this sample may be carry-over from other donors' samples. Each CDR3 is given with its conserved first and last residue. D genes are given only for firm matches. Size is omitted from some rows. Given values are once, few, many or a class for expanded clones.

j_call: TRBJ2-3
d_call: .
v_call: TRBV7-2
clone_size: many
cdr3_aa: CASSPNPPPDTQYF
cdr3_nt: TGTGCCAGCAGCCCGAATCCACCCCCAGATACGCAGTATTTT

j_call: TRBJ2-5
d_call: .
v_call: TRBV7-9
clone_size: .
cdr3_aa: CASSSPGGDTYQETQYF
cdr3_nt: TGTGCCAGCAGCTCCCCCGGCGGGGACACCTACCAAGAGACCCAGTACTTC

j_call: TRBJ2-1
d_call: TRBD1
v_call: TRBV7-6
clone_size: many
cdr3_aa: CASSLGQGDNEQFF
cdr3_nt: TGTGCCAGCAGCCTAGGACAGGGGGACAATGAGCAGTTCTTC

j_call: TRBJ2-1
d_call: .
v_call: TRBV11-2
clone_size: .
cdr3_aa: CASSFSRGPYNEQFF
cdr3_nt: TGTGCCAGCAGCTTTTCCCGGGGCCCCTACAATGAGCAGTTCTTC

j_call: TRBJ2-3
d_call: .
v_call: TRBV7-2
clone_size: many
cdr3_aa: CASSLGDTDTQYF
cdr3_nt: TGTGCCAGCAGCTTAGGGGACACAGATACGCAGTATTTT

j_call: TRBJ1-2
d_call: TRBD1
v_call: TRBV19
clone_size: .
cdr3_aa: CASKKTGVNYGYTF
cdr3_nt: TGTGCCAGTAAGAAGACAGGGGTTAACTATGGCTACACCTTC

j_call: TRBJ2-1
d_call: TRBD2
v_call: TRBV7-9
clone_size: .
cdr3_aa: CASSPYRRTSGRVYNEQFF
cdr3_nt: TGTGCCAGCAGCCCATACCGCAGGACTAGCGGGAGGGTATACAATGAGCAGTTCTTC

j_call: TRBJ2-3
d_call: .
v_call: TRBV11-2
clone_size: .
cdr3_aa: CASSFMSGGGDTQYF
cdr3_nt: TGTGCCAGCAGCTTCATGAGCGGAGGGGGGGATACGCAGTATTTT

j_call: TRBJ1-1
d_call: .
v_call: TRBV7-2
clone_size: many
cdr3_aa: CASSRRGALNTEAFF
cdr3_nt: TGTGCCAGCAGCCGAAGGGGGGCCTTGAACACTGAAGCTTTCTTT

j_call: TRBJ2-5
d_call: .
v_call: TRBV7-2
clone_size: .
cdr3_aa: CASSDRETQYF
cdr3_nt: TGTGCCAGCAGTGACAGAGAGACCCAGTACTTC

j_call: TRBJ1-3
d_call: .
v_call: TRBV7-9
clone_size: many
cdr3_aa: CASSLKPGGHPGNTIYF
cdr3_nt: TGTGCCAGCAGCTTAAAACCGGGGGGCCATCCTGGAAACACCATATATTTT

j_call: TRBJ2-2
d_call: TRBD2
v_call: TRBV6-2/TRBV6-3
clone_size: few
cdr3_aa: CASSYIMGLAGAVGELFF
cdr3_nt: TGTGCCAGCAGTTACATCATGGGACTAGCGGGAGCGGTCGGGGAGCTGTTTTTT

j_call: TRBJ2-1
d_call: .
v_call: TRBV12-3/TRBV12-4
clone_size: many
cdr3_aa: CARDCWVYNEQFF
cdr3_nt: TGTGCCAGAGACTGTTGGGTCTACAATGAGCAGTTCTTC

j_call: TRBJ1-1
d_call: .
v_call: TRBV28
clone_size: .
cdr3_aa: CASSRTQEAFF
cdr3_nt: TGTGCCAGCAGCAGAACCCAGGAAGCTTTCTTT

j_call: TRBJ2-7
d_call: TRBD2
v_call: TRBV29-1
clone_size: few
cdr3_aa: CSVYLAGGSSGEQYF
cdr3_nt: TGCAGCGTATATTTAGCGGGAGGGAGTTCGGGGGAGCAGTACTTC

j_call: TRBJ2-7
d_call: TRBD2
v_call: TRBV6-2/TRBV6-3
clone_size: many
cdr3_aa: CATGLAGVYEQYF
cdr3_nt: TGTGCCACCGGACTAGCGGGAGTCTACGAGCAGTACTTC

j_call: TRBJ2-1
d_call: .
v_call: TRBV6-8
clone_size: few
cdr3_aa: CASSTARGYNEQFF
cdr3_nt: TGTGCCAGCAGTACCGCCAGGGGCTACAATGAGCAGTTCTTC

j_call: TRBJ2-5
d_call: TRBD2
v_call: TRBV20-1
clone_size: .
cdr3_aa: CSARGTSGGETQYF
cdr3_nt: TGCAGTGCTAGAGGGACTAGCGGCGGAGAGACCCAGTACTTC

j_call: TRBJ1-5
d_call: .
v_call: TRBV4-1
clone_size: .
cdr3_aa: CASSQRATAKGNQPQHF
cdr3_nt: TGCGCCAGCAGCCAGCGGGCGACAGCGAAGGGCAATCAGCCCCAGCATTTT

j_call: TRBJ2-2
d_call: TRBD2
v_call: TRBV2
clone_size: .
cdr3_aa: CASRGPGLAGGTAGELFF
cdr3_nt: TGTGCCAGCAGGGGTCCGGGACTAGCGGGGGGGACGGCCGGGGAGCTGTTTTTT

j_call: TRBJ2-1
d_call: TRBD2
v_call: TRBV7-2
clone_size: many
cdr3_aa: CASSLLGEGLSEQFF
cdr3_nt: TGTGCCAGCAGCTTATTGGGGGAGGGCCTTAGTGAGCAGTTCTTC

j_call: TRBJ2-7
d_call: .
v_call: TRBV30
clone_size: .
cdr3_aa: CAWSPDSVTTMQYF
cdr3_nt: TGTGCCTGGAGCCCGGACAGCGTAACTACGATGCAGTACTTC

j_call: TRBJ1-1
d_call: TRBD1
v_call: TRBV19
clone_size: .
cdr3_aa: CASSIPEGGQAGWDTEAFF
cdr3_nt: TGTGCCAGTAGCATCCCCGAAGGGGGACAGGCCGGATGGGACACTGAAGCTTTCTTT

j_call: TRBJ2-7
d_call: TRBD2
v_call: TRBV7-2
clone_size: few
cdr3_aa: CASSLVGVRLSGGNYEQYF
cdr3_nt: TGTGCCAGCAGCTTAGTGGGGGTCCGGCTTAGCGGGGGGAACTACGAGCAGTACTTC

j_call: TRBJ2-3
d_call: .
v_call: TRBV7-2
clone_size: many
cdr3_aa: CASSLDGAAVYF
cdr3_nt: TGTGCCAGCAGTTTAGACGGGGCCGCAGTATATTTT

j_call: TRBJ2-3
d_call: .
v_call: TRBV20-1
clone_size: .
cdr3_aa: CSARYSGTYSSTDTQYF
cdr3_nt: TGCAGTGCCCGTTATTCCGGGACTTATTCTAGCACAGATACGCAGTATTTT

j_call: TRBJ2-3
d_call: .
v_call: TRBV6-1
clone_size: many
cdr3_aa: CASSQPGPLAHADTQYF
cdr3_nt: TGTGCCAGCAGTCAACCGGGACCGCTGGCTCACGCAGATACGCAGTATTTT

j_call: TRBJ1-5
d_call: .
v_call: TRBV7-9
clone_size: .
cdr3_aa: CASSDLLDGSYNQPQHF
cdr3_nt: TGTGCCAGCAGCGACCTCCTGGACGGATCCTACAATCAGCCCCAGCATTTT

j_call: TRBJ2-3
d_call: TRBD1
v_call: TRBV29-1
clone_size: .
cdr3_aa: CSATSTGGRRDTQYF
cdr3_nt: TGCAGCGCGACCAGCACAGGGGGCCGGAGAGATACGCAGTATTTT

j_call: TRBJ1-1
d_call: TRBD1
v_call: TRBV4-2
clone_size: few
cdr3_aa: CASSQAGQGPGEAFF
cdr3_nt: TGTGCCAGCAGCCAAGCCGGACAGGGGCCGGGAGAAGCTTTCTTT

j_call: TRBJ2-3
d_call: TRBD2
v_call: TRBV9
clone_size: few
cdr3_aa: CASSVQAGDPTDTQYF
cdr3_nt: TGTGCCAGCAGCGTCCAAGCGGGAGACCCCACAGATACGCAGTATTTT

j_call: TRBJ2-3
d_call: .
v_call: TRBV2
clone_size: few
cdr3_aa: CASSVLWAGTDTQYF
cdr3_nt: TGTGCCAGTTCAGTACTGTGGGCTGGAACAGATACGCAGTATTTT

j_call: TRBJ2-2
d_call: TRBD1
v_call: TRBV27
clone_size: few
cdr3_aa: CASRGTVVGELFF
cdr3_nt: TGTGCCAGCCGAGGGACAGTAGTCGGGGAGCTGTTTTTT

j_call: TRBJ2-1
d_call: .
v_call: TRBV20-1
clone_size: few
cdr3_aa: CSAQSQPDPNEQFF
cdr3_nt: TGCAGTGCCCAGAGCCAACCCGACCCCAATGAGCAGTTCTTC

j_call: TRBJ2-6
d_call: .
v_call: TRBV7-2
clone_size: few
cdr3_aa: CASSSTGISGANVLTF
cdr3_nt: TGTGCCAGCAGCTCTACAGGGATCTCTGGGGCCAACGTCCTGACTTTC

j_call: TRBJ2-3
d_call: .
v_call: TRBV7-2
clone_size: many
cdr3_aa: CASSLARVSSTDTQYF
cdr3_nt: TGTGCCAGCAGCTTAGCGCGGGTTTCTAGCACAGATACGCAGTATTTT

j_call: TRBJ2-5
d_call: TRBD2
v_call: TRBV11-2
clone_size: .
cdr3_aa: CASSGGTSGQGETQYF
cdr3_nt: TGTGCCAGCAGCGGCGGGACTAGCGGCCAGGGGGAGACCCAGTACTTC

j_call: TRBJ1-5
d_call: .
v_call: TRBV6-2/TRBV6-3
clone_size: .
cdr3_aa: CASRKNSNQPQHF
cdr3_nt: TGTGCCAGCCGAAAGAACAGCAATCAGCCCCAGCATTTT

j_call: TRBJ2-1
d_call: TRBD2
v_call: TRBV11-3
clone_size: many
cdr3_aa: CASSLGASGRAYNEQFF
cdr3_nt: TGTGCCAGCAGCTTAGGAGCTAGCGGGAGGGCCTACAATGAGCAGTTCTTC

j_call: TRBJ2-5
d_call: TRBD2
v_call: TRBV4-2
clone_size: few
cdr3_aa: CASSQDLAGEETQYF
cdr3_nt: TGTGCCAGCAGCCAAGATCTTGCGGGAGAGGAGACCCAGTACTTC

j_call: TRBJ2-7
d_call: .
v_call: TRBV27
clone_size: few
cdr3_aa: CASSLQGGGYEQYF
cdr3_nt: TGTGCCAGCAGTTTACAGGGGGGCGGTTACGAGCAGTACTTC

j_call: TRBJ2-2
d_call: .
v_call: TRBV6-2/TRBV6-3
clone_size: few
cdr3_aa: CASSPQLAVGELFF
cdr3_nt: TGTGCCAGCAGTCCCCAGCTAGCAGTCGGGGAGCTGTTTTTT

j_call: TRBJ1-1
d_call: .
v_call: TRBV2
clone_size: .
cdr3_aa: CASSGQYMNTEAFF
cdr3_nt: TGTGCCAGCAGCGGACAGTACATGAACACTGAAGCTTTCTTT

j_call: TRBJ1-1
d_call: .
v_call: TRBV6-2/TRBV6-3
clone_size: few
cdr3_aa: CASSFSSGAGGLNTEAFF
cdr3_nt: TGTGCCAGCAGTTTTTCCTCCGGGGCAGGTGGACTGAACACTGAAGCTTTCTTT

j_call: TRBJ2-1
d_call: TRBD2
v_call: TRBV28
clone_size: .
cdr3_aa: CASSQLRTSGSYNEQFF
cdr3_nt: TGTGCCAGCAGTCAACTGCGGACTAGCGGGTCCTACAATGAGCAGTTCTTC

j_call: TRBJ2-1
d_call: TRBD2
v_call: TRBV7-2
clone_size: .
cdr3_aa: CASSTSGGAHNEQFF
cdr3_nt: TGTGCCAGCAGCACTAGCGGGGGGGCCCACAATGAACAGTTCTTT

j_call: TRBJ1-1
d_call: .
v_call: TRBV19
clone_size: .
cdr3_aa: CASSVIQLNTEAFF
cdr3_nt: TGTGCCAGTAGTGTAATACAGTTGAACACTGAAGCTTTCTTT

j_call: TRBJ2-4
d_call: .
v_call: TRBV15
clone_size: .
cdr3_aa: CATSRVPGSVKNIQYF
cdr3_nt: TGTGCCACCAGCAGAGTTCCCGGGAGCGTCAAAAACATTCAGTACTTC

j_call: TRBJ1-1
d_call: .
v_call: TRBV7-9
clone_size: few
cdr3_aa: CASSERPVEAFF
cdr3_nt: TGTGCCAGCAGCGAGAGACCAGTCGAAGCTTTCTTT

j_call: TRBJ2-3
d_call: TRBD2
v_call: TRBV11-3
clone_size: .
cdr3_aa: CASSPLPVGLAVTDTQYF
cdr3_nt: TGTGCCAGCAGCCCGCTCCCGGTCGGACTAGCGGTAACAGATACGCAGTATTTT

j_call: TRBJ2-7
d_call: .
v_call: TRBV28
clone_size: .
cdr3_aa: CASRSSSTYYEQYF
cdr3_nt: TGTGCCAGCAGATCCTCTAGCACATACTACGAGCAGTACTTC

j_call: TRBJ2-3
d_call: TRBD2
v_call: TRBV20-1
clone_size: few
cdr3_aa: CSARGLGLAGTDTQYF
cdr3_nt: TGCAGTGCTAGAGGCCTGGGACTAGCGGGCACAGATACGCAGTATTTT

j_call: TRBJ2-1
d_call: TRBD1
v_call: TRBV19
clone_size: .
cdr3_aa: CASQQGLGYNEQFF
cdr3_nt: TGTGCCAGTCAACAGGGGTTGGGGTACAATGAGCAGTTCTTC

j_call: TRBJ1-2
d_call: TRBD1
v_call: TRBV28
clone_size: .
cdr3_aa: CASRMPGQGAYGYTF
cdr3_nt: TGTGCCAGCAGAATGCCGGGACAGGGGGCCTATGGCTACACCTTC